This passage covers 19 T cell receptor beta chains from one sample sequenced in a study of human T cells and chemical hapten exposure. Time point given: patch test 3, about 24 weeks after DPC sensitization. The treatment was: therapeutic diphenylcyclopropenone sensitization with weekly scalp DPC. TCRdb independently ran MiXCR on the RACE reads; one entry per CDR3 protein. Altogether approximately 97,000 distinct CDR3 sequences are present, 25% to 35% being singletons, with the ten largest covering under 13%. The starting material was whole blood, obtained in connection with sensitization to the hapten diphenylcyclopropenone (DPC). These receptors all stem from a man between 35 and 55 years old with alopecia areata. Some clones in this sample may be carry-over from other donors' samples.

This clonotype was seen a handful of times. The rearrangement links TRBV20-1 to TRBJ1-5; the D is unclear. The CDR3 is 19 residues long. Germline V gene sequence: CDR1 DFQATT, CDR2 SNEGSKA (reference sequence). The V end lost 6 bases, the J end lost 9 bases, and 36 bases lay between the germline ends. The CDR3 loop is CSAKKGGPISAGSERPQHF. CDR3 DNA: TGCAGTGCAAAAAAGGGCGGACCTATCTCAGCGGGAAGTGAACGGCCCCAGCATTTT.

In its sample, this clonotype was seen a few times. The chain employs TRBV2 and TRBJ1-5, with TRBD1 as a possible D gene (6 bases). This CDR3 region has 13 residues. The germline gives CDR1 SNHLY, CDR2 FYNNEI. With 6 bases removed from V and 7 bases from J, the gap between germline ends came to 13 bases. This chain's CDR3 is CASRGTQNQPQHF. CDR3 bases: TGTGCCAGCAGGGGGACACAAAACCAGCCCCAGCATTTT.

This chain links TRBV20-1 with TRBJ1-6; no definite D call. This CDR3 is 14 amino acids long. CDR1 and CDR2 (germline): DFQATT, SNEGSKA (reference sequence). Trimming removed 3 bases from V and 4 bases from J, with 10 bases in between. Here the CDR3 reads CSASRAGYNSPLHF. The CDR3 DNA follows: TGCAGTGCTAGTAGGGCGGGGTATAATTCACCCCTCCACTTT.

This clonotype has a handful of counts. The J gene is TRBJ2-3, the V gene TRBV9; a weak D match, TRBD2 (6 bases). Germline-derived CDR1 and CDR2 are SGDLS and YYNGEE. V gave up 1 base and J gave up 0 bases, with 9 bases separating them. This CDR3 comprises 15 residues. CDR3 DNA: TGTGCCAGCAGCGTACAGGCGGGAAGCACAGATACGCAGTATTTT. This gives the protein CASSVQAGSTDTQYF.

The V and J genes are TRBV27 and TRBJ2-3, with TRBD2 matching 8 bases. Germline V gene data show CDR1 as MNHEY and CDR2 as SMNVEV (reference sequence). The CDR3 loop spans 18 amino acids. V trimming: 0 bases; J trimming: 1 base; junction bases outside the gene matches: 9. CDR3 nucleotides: TGTGCCAGCAGTTTATCGTTAGCGGGGATCGTCGGCACAGATACGCAGTATTTT. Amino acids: CASSLSLAGIVGTDTQYF.

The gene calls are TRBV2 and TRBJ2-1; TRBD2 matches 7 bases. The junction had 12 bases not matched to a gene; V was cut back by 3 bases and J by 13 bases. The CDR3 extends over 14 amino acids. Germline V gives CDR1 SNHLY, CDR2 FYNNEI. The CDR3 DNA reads TGTGCCAGCAGTGAGGTCGGACTAGTTGTGGACCAGTTCTTC. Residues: CASSEVGLVVDQFF.

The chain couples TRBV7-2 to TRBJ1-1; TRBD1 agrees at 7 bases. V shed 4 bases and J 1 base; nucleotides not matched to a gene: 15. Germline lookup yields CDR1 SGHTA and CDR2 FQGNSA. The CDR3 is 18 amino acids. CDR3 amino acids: CASSSYFGDSRPNTEAFF. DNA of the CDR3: TGTGCCAGCAGCTCTTACTTTGGGGACAGCCGTCCGAACACTGAAGCTTTCTTT.

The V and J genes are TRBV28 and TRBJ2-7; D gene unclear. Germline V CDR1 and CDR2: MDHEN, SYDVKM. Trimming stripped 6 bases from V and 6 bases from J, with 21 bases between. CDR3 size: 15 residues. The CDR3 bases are TGTGCCAGCAGCCGGGCTGAAGACATCGCGAGCGAGCAGTACTTC. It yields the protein CASSRAEDIASEQYF. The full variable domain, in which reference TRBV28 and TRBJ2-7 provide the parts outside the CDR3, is DVKVTQSSRYLVKRTGEKVFLECVQDMDHENMFWYRQDPGLGLRLIYFSYDVKMKEKGDIPEGYSVSREKKERFSLILESASTNQTSMYLCASSRAEDIASEQYFGPGTRLTVT.

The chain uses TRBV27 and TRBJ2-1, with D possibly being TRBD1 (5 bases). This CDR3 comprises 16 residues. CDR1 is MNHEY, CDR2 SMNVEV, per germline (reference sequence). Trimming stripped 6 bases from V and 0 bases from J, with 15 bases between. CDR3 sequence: CASSPWGQSSYNEQFF. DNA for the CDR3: TGTGCCAGCAGCCCTTGGGGCCAGAGCTCCTACAATGAGCAGTTCTTC.

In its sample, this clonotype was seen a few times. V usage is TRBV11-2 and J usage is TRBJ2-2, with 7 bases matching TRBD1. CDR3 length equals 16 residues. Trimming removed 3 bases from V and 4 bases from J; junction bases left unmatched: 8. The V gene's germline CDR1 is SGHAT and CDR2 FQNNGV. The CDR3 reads CASSFLGQTSTGELFF. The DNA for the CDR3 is TGTGCCAGCAGCTTTTTGGGACAGACCTCCACCGGGGAGCTGTTTTTT.

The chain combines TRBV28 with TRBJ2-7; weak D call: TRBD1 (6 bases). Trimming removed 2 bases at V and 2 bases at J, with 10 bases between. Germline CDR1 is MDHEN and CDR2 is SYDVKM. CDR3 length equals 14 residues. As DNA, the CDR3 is TGTGCCAGCAGTTTAGGACAGCCCCCCTACGAGCAGTACTTC. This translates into CASSLGQPPYEQYF.

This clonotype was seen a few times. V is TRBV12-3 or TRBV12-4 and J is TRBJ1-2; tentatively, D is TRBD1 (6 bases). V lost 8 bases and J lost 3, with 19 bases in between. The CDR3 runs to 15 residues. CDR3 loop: CASGHRGGRDYGYTF. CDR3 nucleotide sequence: TGTGCCAGCGGACACCGGGGGGGCAGGGACTATGGCTACACCTTC.

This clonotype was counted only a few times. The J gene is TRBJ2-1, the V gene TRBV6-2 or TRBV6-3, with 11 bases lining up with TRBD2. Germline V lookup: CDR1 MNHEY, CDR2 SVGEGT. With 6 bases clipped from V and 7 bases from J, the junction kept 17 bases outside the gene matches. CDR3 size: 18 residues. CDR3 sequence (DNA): TGTGCCAGCAGCCCCCCTCTGCAGGCTAGCGGGAGGACTAATGAGCAGTTCTTC. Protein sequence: CASSPPLQASGRTNEQFF.

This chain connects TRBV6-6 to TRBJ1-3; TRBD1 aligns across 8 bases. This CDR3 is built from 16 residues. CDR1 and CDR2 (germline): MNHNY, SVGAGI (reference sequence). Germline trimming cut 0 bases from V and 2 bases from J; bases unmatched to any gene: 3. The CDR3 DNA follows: TGTGCCAGCAGTTACTCCCAGGGGGCGCCTGGAAACACCATATATTTT. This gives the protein CASSYSQGAPGNTIYF.

CDR3 amino acids: CSARGGVVPEQFF. The CDR3 DNA reads TGCAGTGCTAGGGGCGGTGTTGTGCCTGAGCAGTTCTTC. This chain uses TRBV20-1 with TRBJ2-1; D remains unclear. Per the germline V gene, CDR1 is DFQATT and CDR2 is SNEGSKA (reference sequence). Trimming stripped 3 bases from V and 9 bases from J, with 15 bases between. The CDR3 is 13 residues long.

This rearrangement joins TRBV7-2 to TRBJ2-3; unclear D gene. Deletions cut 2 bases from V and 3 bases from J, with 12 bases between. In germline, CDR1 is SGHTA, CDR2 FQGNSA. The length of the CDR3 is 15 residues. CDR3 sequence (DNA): TGTGCCAGCAGCTTATGGGCCTTACAAACAGATACGCAGTATTTT. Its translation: CASSLWALQTDTQYF.

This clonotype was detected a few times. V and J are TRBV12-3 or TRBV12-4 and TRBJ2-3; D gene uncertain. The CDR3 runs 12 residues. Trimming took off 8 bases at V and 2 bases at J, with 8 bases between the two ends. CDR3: CASGRSTDTQYF. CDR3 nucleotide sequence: TGTGCCAGCGGAAGATCCACAGATACGCAGTATTTT.

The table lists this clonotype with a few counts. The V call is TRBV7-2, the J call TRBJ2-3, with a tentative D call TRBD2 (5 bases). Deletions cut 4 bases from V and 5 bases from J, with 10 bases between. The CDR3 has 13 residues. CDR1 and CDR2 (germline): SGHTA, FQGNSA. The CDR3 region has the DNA TGTGCCAGCAGCTCTCTAGCAGGAGATACGCAGTATTTT. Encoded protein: CASSSLAGDTQYF.

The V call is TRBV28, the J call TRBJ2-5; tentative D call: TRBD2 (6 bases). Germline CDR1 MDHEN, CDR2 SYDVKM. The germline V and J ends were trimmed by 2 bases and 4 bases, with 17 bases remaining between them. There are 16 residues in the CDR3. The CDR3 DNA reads TGTGCCAGCAGTTTAGCCGGGAGCTCCACCGGAGAGACCCAGTACTTC. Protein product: CASSLAGSSTGETQYF.